At least ten counts were recorded for the clone carrying this T cell receptor beta chain. The antigen is unknown. The sample comes from a study of T-cell memory formation after mild COVID-19. The overall study: Across donors, TCR clusters were largely donor specific. Study-wide results and caveats: Clones that shrank (day 15 to 85) were balanced CD4/CD8, whereas later expanders leaned CD4+. Mainly in CM and EM were contracting CD4+ clones; CD8+ were in EMRA.

The CDR3 runs 13 residues. CDR1 is ENHRY and CDR2 is SYGVKD in the germline V gene. Trimming removed 2 bases at V and 5 bases at J, with 10 bases between. 5'RACE primed from the constant segment yielded TCR alpha and TCR beta cDNA libraries bearing sample barcodes and UMIs. In TCRdb, the 5' RACE reads were re-called with MiXCR into one record per CDR3 protein. The sample shows a few hundred thousand distinct CDR3 sequences, 16% of them seen only once. The rearrangement uses TRBV10-3 and TRBJ2-7; a possible D gene is TRBD1 (5 bases). Material: PBMCs or a T cell subset sorted from them (not recorded which). The TCR sequence derives from a man aged 18-30 years who had mild COVID-19 (a few samples of this study predate the infection). Cell type and time point are not known. The chain's CDR3 is CAISEAGSNEQYF. CDR3 in DNA: TGTGCCATCAGTGAGGCAGGGTCGAACGAGCAGTACTTC.